The clone carrying this T cell receptor (beta chain) was picked up one time. The data were taken from a study of T-cell reconstitution after alpha-beta-depleted transplantation in children. The CDR3 is 16 residues long. Germline V CDR1 and CDR2: SGDLS, YYNGEE. With 4 bases removed from V and 2 bases from J, the gap between germline ends came to 16 bases. Unique molecular identifiers were used to barcode this TCRbeta library. TCRdb recomputed calls from the PCR reads with MiXCR, one row per CDR3 protein. The sample contains nearly 400,000 distinct CDR3 sequences, roughly 20% of which appear only once. This TCR came from a human donor who donated a stem cell graft to a child with acute myeloid leukemia. The genes are TRBV9 and TRBJ2-4; a possible D gene is TRBD1 (5 bases). The sample here was PBMCs from the stem cell graft donor, taken from the stem cell graft. The CDR3 protein is CASSPQGDPTKNIQYF. The CDR3 DNA reads TGTGCCAGCAGCCCACAAGGGGATCCAACCAAAAACATTCAGTACTTC.